The TCR beta chain described here comes from a study of OX40 agonist ivuxolimab in advanced cancers. CDR1 is SGHRS, CDR2 YFSETQ, per germline. Trimming at V came to 4 bases and at J to 2 bases, leaving 5 bases not matched to a gene. The CDR3 extends over 16 amino acids. The data were produced by immunoSEQ multiplex PCR, yet TCRdb's version contains in-frame clones alone and is incomplete. The sample has over 70,000 clones, approximately 91% seen once. This TCR derives from an adult with an advanced solid tumor such as melanoma, head and neck, liver or kidney cancer. Specimen: CD4+ or CD8+ T cells sorted from blood, collected in a trial of the OX40 agonist ivuxolimab. The gene calls are TRBV5-1 and TRBJ1-4; 10 positions match TRBD1. The CDR3 is CASSPGTGATNEKLFF. In DNA, the CDR3 is TGCGCCAGCAGCCCGGGGACAGGGGCCACTAATGAAAAACTGTTTTTT.